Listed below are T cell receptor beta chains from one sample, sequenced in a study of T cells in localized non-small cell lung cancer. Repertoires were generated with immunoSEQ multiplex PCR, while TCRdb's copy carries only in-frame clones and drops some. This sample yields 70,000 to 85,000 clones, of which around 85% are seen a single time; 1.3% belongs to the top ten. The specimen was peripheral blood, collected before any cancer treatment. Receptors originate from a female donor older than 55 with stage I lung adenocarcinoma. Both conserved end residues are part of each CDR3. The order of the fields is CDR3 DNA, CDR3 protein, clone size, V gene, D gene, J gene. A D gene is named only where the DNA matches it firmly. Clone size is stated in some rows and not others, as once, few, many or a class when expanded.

cdr3_nt: TGTGCCAGCAGTTTGGTTCAGGGGCGCGGGATCTATGGCTACACCTTC
cdr3_aa: CASSLVQGRGIYGYTF
clone_size: once
v_call: TRBV28
d_call: NA
j_call: TRBJ1-2

cdr3_nt: TGTGCCAGCAGCCCTAGGGCAGGGACCTTAGGCTACACCTTC
cdr3_aa: CASSPRAGTLGYTF
clone_size: NA
v_call: TRBV6-5
d_call: NA
j_call: TRBJ1-2

cdr3_nt: TGTGCCAGCAGCCGAAGGGAGGGTGTGGGCACCGGGGAGCTGTTTTTT
cdr3_aa: CASSRREGVGTGELFF
clone_size: NA
v_call: TRBV4-2
d_call: TRBD2
j_call: TRBJ2-2

cdr3_nt: TGTGCCAGTAGTATCTCCACAAGCACAGATACGCAGTATTTT
cdr3_aa: CASSISTSTDTQYF
clone_size: NA
v_call: TRBV19
d_call: NA
j_call: TRBJ2-3

cdr3_nt: TGCGCCAGCAGCTTGGCCGGAGGTACCCCCTACGAGCAGTACTTC
cdr3_aa: CASSLAGGTPYEQYF
clone_size: once
v_call: TRBV5-1
d_call: NA
j_call: TRBJ2-7

cdr3_nt: TGCAGTGTGCGTGGTCAGGGTGGCTACACCTTC
cdr3_aa: CSVRGQGGYTF
clone_size: NA
v_call: TRBV20-1
d_call: NA
j_call: TRBJ1-2

cdr3_nt: TGTGCCAGCAGCTTACTAGCGGAGCAGCAAGAGACCCAGTACTTC
cdr3_aa: CASSLLAEQQETQYF
clone_size: NA
v_call: TRBV5-5
d_call: TRBD2
j_call: TRBJ2-5

cdr3_nt: TGTGCCAGCAGTGGACAGGGGACTGGCTACACCTTC
cdr3_aa: CASSGQGTGYTF
clone_size: NA
v_call: TRBV2
d_call: TRBD1
j_call: TRBJ1-2

cdr3_nt: TGTGCCAGTAGTATTTGGACAGGGGGTTTGAACACTGAAGCTTTCTTT
cdr3_aa: CASSIWTGGLNTEAFF
clone_size: NA
v_call: TRBV19
d_call: TRBD1
j_call: TRBJ1-1

cdr3_nt: TGTGCCAGCAGCCAAGAAACAGGGCGCAATCAGCCCCAGCATTTT
cdr3_aa: CASSQETGRNQPQHF
clone_size: NA
v_call: TRBV4-2
d_call: NA
j_call: TRBJ1-5

cdr3_nt: TGCGCCAGCAGCCCGACGGGTTTGCGTATGAACACTGAAGCTTTCTTT
cdr3_aa: CASSPTGLRMNTEAFF
clone_size: NA
v_call: TRBV4-1
d_call: NA
j_call: TRBJ1-1

cdr3_nt: TGTGCTAGCAGCGTTCTAGCGGGGGTCAATGAGCAGTTCTTC
cdr3_aa: CASSVLAGVNEQFF
clone_size: NA
v_call: TRBV7-7
d_call: TRBD2
j_call: TRBJ2-1

cdr3_nt: TGTGCCAGCAGTGAAGCGGCCAGGGCCTACGAGCAGTACTTC
cdr3_aa: CASSEAARAYEQYF
clone_size: NA
v_call: TRBV6-1
d_call: NA
j_call: TRBJ2-7

cdr3_nt: TGTGCCAGCAGCCGGACAGCGAACACTGAAGCTTTCTTT
cdr3_aa: CASSRTANTEAFF
clone_size: few
v_call: TRBV7-8
d_call: NA
j_call: TRBJ1-1

cdr3_nt: TGCGCCAGCAGCCTCCTCGGGGGAGCTGGAAACACCATATATTTT
cdr3_aa: CASSLLGGAGNTIYF
clone_size: NA
v_call: TRBV4-1
d_call: NA
j_call: TRBJ1-3

cdr3_nt: TGTGCCAGCAGCTCTTGGGGAAACTCGGAGCAGTACTTC
cdr3_aa: CASSSWGNSEQYF
clone_size: NA
v_call: TRBV7-9
d_call: NA
j_call: TRBJ2-7

cdr3_nt: TGTGCCAGCAGTTACGTGGGACAGGGGTCTGGCTACACCTTC
cdr3_aa: CASSYVGQGSGYTF
clone_size: NA
v_call: TRBV6-5
d_call: TRBD1
j_call: TRBJ1-2

cdr3_nt: TGTGCCAGCAGTTTAAACCTGGGAGTGAAGCAGTACTTC
cdr3_aa: CASSLNLGVKQYF
clone_size: NA
v_call: TRBV27
d_call: NA
j_call: TRBJ2-7

cdr3_nt: TGTGCTAGTGGCACATCTTACACTGAAGCTTTCTTT
cdr3_aa: CASGTSYTEAFF
clone_size: few
v_call: TRBV12-5
d_call: NA
j_call: TRBJ1-1

cdr3_nt: TGTGCCAGTAGTCCACAGGGGGCTCGTCAGCCCCAGCATTTT
cdr3_aa: CASSPQGARQPQHF
clone_size: NA
v_call: TRBV19
d_call: TRBD1
j_call: TRBJ1-5

cdr3_nt: TGTGCCAGTAGTATCTTGTTCCTAGCGGGACCAAGCTCCTACAATGAGCAGTTCTTC
cdr3_aa: CASSILFLAGPSSYNEQFF
clone_size: once
v_call: TRBV19
d_call: TRBD2
j_call: TRBJ2-1

cdr3_nt: TGTGCCAGCAGTGGGGACAGAACAGACACTGAAGCTTTCTTT
cdr3_aa: CASSGDRTDTEAFF
clone_size: NA
v_call: TRBV2
d_call: TRBD1
j_call: TRBJ1-1

cdr3_nt: TGTGCCAGCAGTACATCAATGGATTTTCTACTAGCCAAAAACATTCAGTACTTC
cdr3_aa: CASSTSMDFLLAKNIQYF
clone_size: once
v_call: TRBV28
d_call: NA
j_call: TRBJ2-4

cdr3_nt: TGCGCCAGCAGCCAAGTTATGTTTATCGGCGCAACTAATGAAAAACTGTTTTTT
cdr3_aa: CASSQVMFIGATNEKLFF
clone_size: NA
v_call: TRBV4-1
d_call: NA
j_call: TRBJ1-4

cdr3_nt: TGCAGTGCTAGAAATAATGAGCAGTTCTTC
cdr3_aa: CSARNNEQFF
clone_size: once
v_call: TRBV20-1
d_call: NA
j_call: TRBJ2-1

cdr3_nt: TGTGCCAGCAGCATTCAACAGGGACGGAACACTGAAGCTTTCTTT
cdr3_aa: CASSIQQGRNTEAFF
clone_size: NA
v_call: TRBV11-1
d_call: NA
j_call: TRBJ1-1

cdr3_nt: TGTGCCAGCAAGCTACTGAGGGGGAGCACAGATACGCAGTATTTT
cdr3_aa: CASKLLRGSTDTQYF
clone_size: once
v_call: TRBV2
d_call: NA
j_call: TRBJ2-3